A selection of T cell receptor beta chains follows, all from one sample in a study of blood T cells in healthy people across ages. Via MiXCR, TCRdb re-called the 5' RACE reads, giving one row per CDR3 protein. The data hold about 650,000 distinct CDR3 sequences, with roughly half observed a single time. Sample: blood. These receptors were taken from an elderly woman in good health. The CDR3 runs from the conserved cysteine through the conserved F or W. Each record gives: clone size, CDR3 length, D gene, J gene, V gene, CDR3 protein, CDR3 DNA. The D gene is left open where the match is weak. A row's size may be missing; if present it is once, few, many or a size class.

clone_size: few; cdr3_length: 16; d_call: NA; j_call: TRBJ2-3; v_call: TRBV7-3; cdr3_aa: CASSPMGRMSTDTQYF; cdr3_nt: TGTGCCAGCAGCCCAATGGGTCGCATGAGCACAGATACGCAGTATTTT
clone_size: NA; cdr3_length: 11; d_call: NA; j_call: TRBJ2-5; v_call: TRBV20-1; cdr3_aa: CSANGGETQYF; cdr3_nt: TGCAGTGCTAACGGGGGAGAGACCCAGTACTTC
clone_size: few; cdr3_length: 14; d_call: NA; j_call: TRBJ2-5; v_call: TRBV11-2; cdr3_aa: CASSLGPNPETQYF; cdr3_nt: TGTGCCAGCAGCTTAGGGCCAAATCCGGAGACCCAGTACTTC
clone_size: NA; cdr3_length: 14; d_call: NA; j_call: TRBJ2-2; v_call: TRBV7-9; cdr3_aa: CASSMAGGNGELFF; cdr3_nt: TGTGCCAGCAGCATGGCCGGAGGGAACGGGGAGCTGTTTTTT
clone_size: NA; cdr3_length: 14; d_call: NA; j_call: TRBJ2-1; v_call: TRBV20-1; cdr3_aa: CSAIPHGGRNEQFF; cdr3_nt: TGCAGTGCGATTCCCCATGGGGGGCGCAATGAGCAGTTCTTC
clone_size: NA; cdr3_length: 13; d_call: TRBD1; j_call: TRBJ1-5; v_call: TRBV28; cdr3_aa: CASKQGAAQPQHF; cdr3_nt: TGTGCCAGCAAACAGGGGGCGGCTCAGCCCCAGCATTTT
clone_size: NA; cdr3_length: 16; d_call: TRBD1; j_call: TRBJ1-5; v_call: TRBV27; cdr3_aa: CASTPGVGGHNQPQHF; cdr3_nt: TGTGCCAGCACCCCGGGGGTAGGGGGCCACAATCAGCCCCAGCATTTT
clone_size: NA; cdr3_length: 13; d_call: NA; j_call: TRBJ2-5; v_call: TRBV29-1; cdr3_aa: CSVSAQGGETQYF; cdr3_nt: TGCAGCGTTTCCGCACAGGGAGGGGAGACCCAGTACTTC
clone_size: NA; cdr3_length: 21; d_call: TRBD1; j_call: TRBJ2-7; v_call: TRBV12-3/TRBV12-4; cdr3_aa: CASSLIFSYLGPWDSSYEQYF; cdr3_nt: TGTGCCAGCAGTTTAATTTTTTCGTACCTCGGTCCTTGGGACAGCTCCTACGAGCAGTACTTC
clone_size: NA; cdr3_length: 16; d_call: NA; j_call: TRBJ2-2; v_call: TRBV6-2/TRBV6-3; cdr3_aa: CASSPLGVTNTGELFF; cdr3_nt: TGTGCCAGCAGTCCCCTGGGGGTAACGAACACCGGGGAGCTGTTTTTT
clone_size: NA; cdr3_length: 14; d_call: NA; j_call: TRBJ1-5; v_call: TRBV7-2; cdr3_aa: CASSYGRYNQPQHF; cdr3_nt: TGTGCCAGCAGCTACGGGAGGTACAATCAGCCCCAGCATTTT
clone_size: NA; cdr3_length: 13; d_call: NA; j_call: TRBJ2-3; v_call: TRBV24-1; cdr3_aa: CATSLRLADTQYF; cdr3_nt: TGTGCCACGTCCCTGCGACTAGCAGATACGCAGTATTTT
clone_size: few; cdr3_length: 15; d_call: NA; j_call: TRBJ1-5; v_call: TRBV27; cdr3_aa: CASSLAQGANQPQHF; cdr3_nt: TGTGCCAGCAGTTTGGCTCAGGGTGCCAATCAGCCCCAGCATTTT
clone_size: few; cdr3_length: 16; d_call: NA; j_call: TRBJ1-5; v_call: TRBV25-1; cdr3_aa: CASSSAGTLTNQPQHF; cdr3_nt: TGTGCCAGCAGTAGCGCCGGGACGCTGACAAATCAGCCCCAGCATTTT
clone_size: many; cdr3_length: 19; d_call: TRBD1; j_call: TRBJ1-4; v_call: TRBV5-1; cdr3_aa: CASSWASGQGASTNEKLFF; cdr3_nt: TGCGCCAGCAGCTGGGCTTCGGGACAGGGGGCGTCGACTAATGAAAAACTGTTTTTT
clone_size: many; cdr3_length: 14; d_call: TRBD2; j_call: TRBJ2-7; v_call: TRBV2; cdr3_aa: CASSDSGLAAEQYF; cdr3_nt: TGTGCCAGCAGTGATTCTGGACTAGCAGCCGAGCAGTACTTC
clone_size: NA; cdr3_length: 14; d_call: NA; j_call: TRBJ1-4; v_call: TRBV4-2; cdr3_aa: CASSQVGSNEKLFF; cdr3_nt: TGTGCCAGCAGCCAAGTGGGATCTAATGAAAAACTGTTTTTT
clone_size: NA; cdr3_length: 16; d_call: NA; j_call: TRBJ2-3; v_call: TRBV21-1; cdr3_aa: CASSKEHGGPKNTQYF; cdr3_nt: TGTGCCAGCAGCAAAGAACACGGAGGACCGAAAAATACGCAGTATTTT
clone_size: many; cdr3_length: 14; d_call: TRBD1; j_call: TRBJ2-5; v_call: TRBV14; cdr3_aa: CASSLGQGAKTQYF; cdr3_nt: TGTGCCAGCAGCCTAGGACAGGGGGCAAAGACCCAGTACTTC
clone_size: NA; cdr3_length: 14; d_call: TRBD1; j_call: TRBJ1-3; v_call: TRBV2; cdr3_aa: CVSSDRVAGNTIYF; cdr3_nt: TGTGTCAGCAGTGACAGGGTGGCTGGAAACACCATATATTTT
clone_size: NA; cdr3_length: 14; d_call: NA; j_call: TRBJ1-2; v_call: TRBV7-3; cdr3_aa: CASSAGRLDYGYTF; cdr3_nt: TGTGCCAGCAGCGCGGGCCGTCTCGACTATGGCTACACCTTC
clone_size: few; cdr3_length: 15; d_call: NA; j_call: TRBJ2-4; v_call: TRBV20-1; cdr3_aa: CSARERELAKNIQYF; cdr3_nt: TGCAGTGCTAGAGAGCGGGAACTAGCCAAAAACATTCAGTACTTC
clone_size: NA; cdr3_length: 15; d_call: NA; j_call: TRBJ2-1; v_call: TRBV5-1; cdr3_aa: CASSLSPLLINEQFF; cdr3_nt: TGCGCCAGCAGCTTAAGCCCTCTCCTGATAAATGAGCAGTTCTTC